This entry lists 19 T cell receptor beta chains sequenced from one sample in a study of blood T cells in healthy people across ages. Sample-barcoded 5' priming and a J-beta primer mix drove a second PCR of roughly 7 to 11 cycles. TCRdb analysed the 5' RACE reads with MiXCR anew, one entry per CDR3 protein. The top ten hold approximately 20% of the sample, which has about 1 million distinct CDR3 sequences, around 45% seen once. The sequenced material came from blood. These receptors all stem from a woman in her fifties or sixties in good health.

The chain carries TRBV7-9 and TRBJ2-7; 9 bases line up with TRBD2. The germline gives CDR1 SEHNR, CDR2 FQNEAQ (reference sequence). J gave up 0 bases and V 0 bases, and 6 bases lay outside the gene matches. The CDR3 has 17 amino acids. The CDR3: CASSLAQGLAFSYEQYF. DNA of the CDR3: TGTGCCAGCAGCTTAGCGCAAGGACTAGCGTTCTCCTACGAGCAGTACTTC.

A few counts support this clonotype. The chain combines TRBV29-1 with TRBJ2-7; D unresolved. Between the trimmed V and J ends, which lost 3 bases and 5 bases, there was a span of 8 bases. The CDR3 runs 11 residues. Looked up from germline, CDR1 is SQVTM and CDR2 is ANQGSEA. CDR3 nucleotides: TGCAGCGTTGACGTGAAAGACGAGCAGTACTTC. It yields the protein CSVDVKDEQYF.

The chain joins TRBV7-9 to TRBJ2-1, with a tentative D call TRBD2 (6 bases). Near its end, the DNA agrees better with TRBJ2-7, so the J call may be wrong. The germline gives CDR1 SEHNR, CDR2 FQNEAQ (reference sequence). The CDR3 spans 16 residues. The CDR3, as DNA: TGTGCCAGCAGCTTTTCTGCGGGGAACTCCTACAATGAGCAGTACTTC. It yields the protein CASSFSAGNSYNEQYF.

This clonotype was detected once. This chain joins TRBV29-1 and TRBJ2-7; TRBD2 agrees at 7 bases. CDR3 length: 13 amino acids. The V gene end was trimmed by 4 bases and the J gene end by 4 bases; junction bases not matched to a gene: 7. CDR1 SQVTM and CDR2 ANQGSEA come from the germline V gene. Here the CDR3 DNA reads TGCAGCGTTGGGCGGGAGTTTTCTTACGAGCAGTACTTC. Encoded protein: CSVGREFSYEQYF.

This clonotype was recorded a few times. The V gene is TRBV7-2, the J gene TRBJ2-3, with 15 bases fitting TRBD2. The V gene's germline CDR1 is SGHTA and CDR2 FQGNSA. With 5 bases clipped from V and 0 bases from J, the junction kept 12 bases outside the gene matches. This CDR3 has 20 residues. In nucleotides, the CDR3 is TGTGCCAGCAGCCGGACTAGCGGGAGGGTCCTCGTTGCTAGCACAGATACGCAGTATTTT. Amino acids: CASSRTSGRVLVASTDTQYF. Based on the CDR3 plus reference TRBV7-2 and TRBJ2-3, the full variable domain is GAGVSQSPSNKVTEKGKDVELRCDPISGHTALYWYRQSLGQGLEFLIYFQGNSAPDKSGLPSDRFSAERTGGSVSTLTIQRTQQEDSAVYLCASSRTSGRVLVASTDTQYFGPGTRLTVL.

Remarks on this clonotype: At one of its ends the junction is not consistent with the germline gene, which may arise from a read error. The chain recombines TRBV24-1 with TRBJ2-1; 12 nucleotides align to TRBD2. TRBJ2-7 explains the end of the DNA better; the J call may be wrong. Germline assignment: CDR1 KGHDR and CDR2 SFDVKD. The CDR3 spans 17 residues. CDR3 region: CATSDQKLAGGAYEQYF. The CDR3 region has the DNA TGTGCCACCAGTGATCAAAAGCTAGCGGGAGGGGCCTATGAGCAGTACTTC.

The J gene is TRBJ2-2, the V gene TRBV20-1; the D gene is possibly TRBD2 (6 bases). This CDR3 has 14 amino acids. With 7 bases removed from V and 3 bases from J, the gap between germline ends came to 15 bases. CDR1 is DFQATT, CDR2 SNEGSKA, per germline (reference sequence). The CDR3 protein is CSVPREYDTGELFF. Here the CDR3 DNA reads TGCAGTGTCCCGCGGGAATATGACACCGGGGAGCTGTTTTTT.

This clonotype was recorded once. The J gene is TRBJ1-2, the V gene TRBV30; 9 bases are shared with TRBD1. The J segment lost 1 base and the V segment lost 8 bases, leaving 8 bases of the junction unmatched. Germline V gene data show CDR1 as GTSNPN and CDR2 as SVGIG (reference sequence). The CDR3 consists of 14 residues. The chain's CDR3 is CAKSGDRDNYGYTF. The DNA of the CDR3 is TGTGCCAAATCCGGGGACAGGGATAACTATGGCTACACCTTC. Full variable domain (outside the CDR3, taken from reference TRBV30 and TRBJ1-2): SQTIHQWPATLVQPVGSPLSLECTVEGTSNPNLYWYRQAAGRGLQLLFYSVGIGQISSEVPQNLSASRPQDRQFILSSKKLLLSDSGFYLCAKSGDRDNYGYTFGSGTRLTVV.

This clonotype was seen only a few times. The chain carries TRBV2 and TRBJ2-1, with TRBD2 matching over 9 bases. The V and J ends lost 11 bases and 7 bases, in that order; junction bases with no gene match: 9. From germline, CDR1 is SNHLY and CDR2 FYNNEI. The CDR3 totals 13 residues. DNA of the CDR3: TGTGCCCGGAGCGGGGGGCCTGAGAATGAGCAGTTCTTC. This translates into CARSGGPENEQFF.

The genes are TRBV5-1 and TRBJ1-1; 10 nucleotides line up with TRBD1. V was pared by 4 bases and J by 6 bases, with 15 bases of the junction left unmatched. Germline-derived CDR1 and CDR2 are SGHRS and YFSETQ. The CDR3 consists of 17 residues. In DNA form, the CDR3 reads TGCGCCAGCAGCCTGGGACAGGGGCCCCCGAGGGGAGCTGAAGCTTTCTTT. Protein sequence: CASSLGQGPPRGAEAFF.

The chain employs TRBV20-1 and TRBJ2-7, with D possibly being TRBD1 or TRBD2 (5 bases each). The CDR3 is 11 residues long. Germline V gives CDR1 DFQATT, CDR2 SNEGSKA (reference sequence). Trimming pared 6 bases from V and 2 bases from J, leaving 8 bases between. The CDR3 spells CSAPGPYEQYF. The CDR3 coding sequence is TGCAGTGCCCCGGGACCCTACGAGCAGTACTTC.

V and J are TRBV6-1 and TRBJ1-2; 9 nucleotides agree with TRBD1. CDR3 length: 15 amino acids. V lost 4 bases and J lost 4; bases outside the gene matches: 7. From germline, CDR1 is MNHNS and CDR2 SASEGT. CDR3 in amino acids: CASSVGDRVIYGYTF. CDR3 sequence (DNA): TGTGCCAGCAGTGTCGGGGACAGGGTTATCTATGGCTACACCTTC.

The chain combines TRBV20-1 with TRBJ2-7; D is unresolved. Between the trimmed V and J ends, which lost 4 bases and 10 bases, there was a span of 8 bases. The CDR3 has 9 residues. Germline V gene sequence: CDR1 DFQATT, CDR2 SNEGSKA (reference sequence). CDR3 sequence (DNA): TGCAGTGCTACTGAGAGACAGTACTTC. Its translation: CSATERQYF.

The V and J genes are TRBV20-1 and TRBJ2-3; D perhaps matches TRBD1 (6 bases). Looked up from germline, CDR1 is DFQATT and CDR2 is SNEGSKA (reference sequence). Trimming pared 4 bases from V and 3 bases from J, leaving 14 bases between. The CDR3 is 14 residues long. The CDR3 DNA reads TGCAGTGCTATCGACAGGCGTTTGACAGATACGCAGTATTTT. This sequence encodes CSAIDRRLTDTQYF.

This clonotype was counted at least ten times. The CDR3 DNA reads as TGTGCCAGCAGCAGCCTAGGGGGCGACGGCACAGATACGCAGTATTTT. Its translation: CASSSLGGDGTDTQYF. The chain combines TRBV7-2 with TRBJ2-3; the match to TRBD1 covers 7 bases. V gave up 5 bases and J gave up 1 base; unmatched junction bases: 9. CDR3 length: 16 amino acids. The germline CDR1 and CDR2 sequences are SGHTA and FQGNSA.

Regarding this clonotype: This clone may be a read error of a much larger clone one base away. This rearrangement joins TRBV5-1 to TRBJ2-7; no firm D call. This CDR3 has 14 residues. In germline, CDR1 is SGHRS, CDR2 YFSETQ. Trimming left V 0 bases short and J 3 bases short, with 10 bases between. CDR3 bases: TGCGCCAGCAGCTTGGGTCTTCAGAGCTACGAGCAGTACTTC. Translating it yields CASSLGLQSYEQYF.

The DNA for the CDR3 is TGTGCCAGCAGCCGAGGGGGGGGACTTTCGAACACCGGGGAGCTGTTTTTT. Its protein is CASSRGGGLSNTGELFF. This chain joins TRBV7-8 and TRBJ2-2; D might be TRBD2 (7 bases). V lost 5 bases, J lost 0 bases, and 16 bases lay in between. CDR1 is SGHVS and CDR2 is FQNEAQ in the germline V gene. The CDR3 has 17 amino acids. Looking up the rest from reference TRBV7-8 and TRBJ2-2 gives the full variable domain: GAGVSQSPRYKVAKRGQDVALRCDPISGHVSLFWYQQALGQGPEFLTYFQNEAQLDKSGLPSDRFFAERPEGSVSTLKIQRTQQEDSAVYLCASSRGGGLSNTGELFFGEGSRLTVL.

In nucleotides, the CDR3 is TGCAGCGTTGATCGGCACCAAGAGACCCAGTACTTC. It is translated as CSVDRHQETQYF. This rearrangement joins TRBV29-1 to TRBJ2-5; no firm D call. Germline V gives CDR1 SQVTM, CDR2 ANQGSEA. The CDR3 is 12 amino acids. Trimming cost V 3 bases and J 0 bases, with 5 bases left between them.

The chain employs TRBV11-2 and TRBJ2-1; 12 bases are shared with TRBD1. Unmatched junction bases numbered 4, after V lost 4 bases and J lost 9 bases. Germline lookup yields CDR1 SGHAT and CDR2 FQNNGV. This CDR3 contains 14 residues. CDR3 region: CASSWGQGAVEQFF. As DNA, the CDR3 is TGTGCCAGCAGCTGGGGACAGGGGGCTGTTGAGCAGTTCTTC.